Listed here are 32 T cell receptor beta chains from one sample, sequenced in a study of blood T cell repertoires in COVID-19. Repertoires were generated with immunoSEQ multiplex PCR, while TCRdb's copy carries only in-frame clones and drops some. The sample lists 99,000 or so clones; around 90% were seen once. Sequenced sample: peripheral blood. These TCRs come from a man between 50 and 59 years old with COVID-19, enrolled during active disease.

This chain connects TRBV18 to TRBJ1-5; D is possibly TRBD1 (5 bases). Germline-derived CDR1 and CDR2 are KGHSH and LQKENI. V shed 3 bases and J shed 0 bases, with 9 bases lying between them. The CDR3 sequence is 15 residues long. The CDR3 is CASSPRGYSNQPQHF. As DNA, the CDR3 is TGTGCCAGCTCACCTAGGGGTTATAGCAATCAGCCCCAGCATTTT.

This chain connects TRBV5-4 to TRBJ2-2, with TRBD1 matching 7 bases. The V segment lost 5 bases and the J segment 4 bases; nucleotides outside the gene matches: 5. CDR1 SGHNT and CDR2 YYREEE come from the germline V gene (reference sequence). This CDR3 has 14 amino acids. CDR3 in DNA: TGTGCCAGCAGGCCACAGGGGAGCACCGGGGAGCTGTTTTTT. The encoded protein is CASRPQGSTGELFF. The whole variable domain, remainder taken from reference TRBV5-4 and TRBJ2-2, is ETGVTQSPTHLIKTRGQQVTLRCSSQSGHNTVSWYQQALGQGPQFIFQYYREEENGRGNFPPRFSGLQFPNYSSELNVNALELDDSALYLCASRPQGSTGELFFGEGSRLTVL.

The J gene is TRBJ2-1, the V gene TRBV7-3; 7 bases fit TRBD2. Trimming removed 5 bases from V and 9 bases from J; junction bases left unmatched: 4. This CDR3 contains 12 residues. Germline-derived CDR1 and CDR2 are SGHTA and FQGTGA. CDR3 amino acids: CASSQSGGEQFF. CDR3 bases: TGTGCCAGCAGCCAGTCGGGAGGTGAGCAGTTCTTC.

The V call is TRBV28, the J call TRBJ1-1; a weak D match, TRBD1 (6 bases). Trimming took 5 bases from V and 0 from J, leaving 13 bases between them. This CDR3 has 15 amino acids. Germline loops: CDR1 MDHEN, CDR2 SYDVKM. CDR3 region: CASSPPGHLNTEAFF. Here the CDR3 DNA reads TGTGCCAGCAGTCCTCCGGGACATCTGAACACTGAAGCTTTCTTT.

The rearrangement links TRBV28 to TRBJ1-2; TRBD1 matches 7 bases. The J segment lost 4 bases and the V segment lost 10 bases, leaving 9 bases of the junction unmatched. Germline CDR1 is MDHEN and CDR2 is SYDVKM. The CDR3 consists of 13 residues. Written as DNA, the CDR3 is TGTGCCACCAGGACAGGAGTGGGCTATGGCTACACCTTC. This encodes CATRTGVGYGYTF.

The chain uses TRBV6-5 and TRBJ1-2, with 8 bases that match TRBD1. V lost 4 bases to trimming and J lost 5 bases; unmatched junction nucleotides: 6. CDR1 MNHEY and CDR2 SVGAGI come from the germline V gene. The CDR3 sequence is 14 residues long. The CDR3 is CASSFPGQVYGYTF. CDR3 nucleotide sequence: TGTGCCAGCAGTTTTCCGGGACAGGTATATGGCTACACCTTC.

The rearrangement uses TRBV6-5 and TRBJ1-2; TRBD1 matches at 7 bases. Looked up from germline, CDR1 is MNHEY and CDR2 is SVGAGI. The junction had 10 bases not matched to a gene; V was cut back by 7 bases and J by 8 bases. The CDR3 spans 13 residues. CDR3 amino acids: CASNEGGLGGYTF. CDR3 coding DNA: TGTGCCAGCAACGAAGGGGGCCTTGGCGGCTACACCTTC.

The genes are TRBV6-5 and TRBJ1-5; D remains ambiguous. Germline loops: CDR1 MNHEY, CDR2 SVGAGI. Trimming shortened V by 2 bases and J by 7 bases, and 9 bases separated the two germline ends. CDR3 length: 13 amino acids. The CDR3 protein is CASSYGGNQPQHF. CDR3 sequence (DNA): TGTGCCAGCAGTTACGGAGGGAACCAGCCCCAGCATTTT.

This clone was seen a handful of times. V is TRBV6-5 and J is TRBJ1-1, with D perhaps TRBD1 (6 bases). Germline CDR1 MNHEY, CDR2 SVGAGI. This CDR3 is built from 15 residues. V dropped 8 bases and J dropped 1 base, with 17 bases sitting between them. This CDR3 reads CASHLLGQTNTEAFF. Here the CDR3 DNA reads TGTGCCAGCCACCTTCTGGGACAAACGAACACTGAAGCTTTCTTT.

This clone appeared a few times. This chain joins TRBV27 and TRBJ2-2; possibly TRBD2 for D (5 bases). This CDR3 has 15 amino acids. Between the trimmed V and J ends, which lost 2 bases and 2 bases, there was a span of 9 bases. Germline V gene sequence: CDR1 MNHEY, CDR2 SMNVEV (reference sequence). The CDR3, as DNA: TGTGCCAGCAGTTTAACGGGAATAAACACCGGGGAGCTGTTTTTT. Protein product: CASSLTGINTGELFF.

The chain carries TRBV7-3 and TRBJ1-1; D remains ambiguous. CDR3 length: 13 residues. V was shortened by 0 bases and J by 4 bases, with 6 bases between the two germline ends. CDR1 and CDR2 (germline): SGHTA, FQGTGA. CDR3 amino acids: CASSLTGLTEAFF. DNA of the CDR3: TGTGCCAGCAGCTTAACTGGGCTCACTGAAGCTTTCTTT.

The chain employs TRBV7-3 and TRBJ2-3, with D perhaps TRBD2 (5 bases). V was shortened by 3 bases and J by 5 bases, with 18 bases between the two germline ends. CDR1 and CDR2 (germline): SGHTA, FQGTGA. The CDR3 has 16 amino acids. This chain's CDR3 is CASSFPSKLGGDTQYF. CDR3 nucleotide sequence: TGTGCCAGCAGCTTTCCCTCGAAGTTAGGAGGAGATACGCAGTATTTT.

The rearrangement links TRBV27 to TRBJ1-2; the match to TRBD1 covers 7 bases. The CDR3 runs 14 residues. Germline-derived CDR1 and CDR2 are MNHEY and SMNVEV (reference sequence). V was pared by 2 bases and J by 4 bases, with 4 bases of the junction left unmatched. The CDR3 sequence is CASSLDRVGYGYTF. Here the CDR3 DNA reads TGTGCCAGCAGTTTAGACAGGGTGGGCTATGGCTACACCTTC.

The rearrangement uses TRBV2 and TRBJ1-6, with D possibly being TRBD1 (6 bases). The CDR3 length is 14 residues. Trimming pared 4 bases from V and 10 bases from J, leaving 14 bases between. Germline V gene data show CDR1 as SNHLY and CDR2 as FYNNEI. The CDR3 sequence: CASSGGTFGSPLHF. The CDR3 DNA sequence: TGTGCCAGCAGTGGTGGGACATTTGGATCACCCCTCCACTTT. Supplemented by reference TRBV2 and TRBJ1-6, the full variable domain reads EPEVTQTPSHQVTQMGQEVILRCVPISNHLYFYWYRQILGQKVEFLVSFYNNEISEKSEIFDDQFSVERPDGSNFTLKIRSTKLEDSAMYFCASSGGTFGSPLHFGNGTRLTVT.

The chain links TRBV10-2 to TRBJ1-2; 7 bases align to TRBD1. Trimming took 4 bases from V and 4 from J; bases not matched to a gene: 18. Germline CDR1 is WSHSY and CDR2 is SAAADI. The length of the CDR3 is 18 residues. The CDR3 DNA is TGCGCCAGCAGTGGGGACAGAACCGAACCCGGGATAGTCTATGGCTACACCTTC. Translating it yields CASSGDRTEPGIVYGYTF.

The count of this clone is one. The chain links TRBV14 to TRBJ2-1; weak D call: TRBD2 (5 bases). Trimming shortened V by 4 bases and J by 0 bases, and 10 bases separated the two germline ends. CDR1 and CDR2 (germline): SGHDN, FVKESK. The CDR3 spans 15 residues. The CDR3 DNA sequence: TGTGCCAGCAGCCTTATAGGGAGCTCCTACAATGAGCAGTTCTTC. Encoded protein: CASSLIGSSYNEQFF.

The rearrangement links TRBV25-1 to TRBJ2-1; 12 positions agree with TRBD1. The CDR3 extends over 16 amino acids. Germline V gene sequence: CDR1 MGHDK, CDR2 SYGVNS. Trimming at V came to 2 bases and at J to 7 bases, leaving 6 bases not matched to a gene. The CDR3 region is CASSENVGQGANEQFF. In DNA, the CDR3 is TGTGCCAGCAGTGAAAACGTGGGACAGGGGGCAAATGAGCAGTTCTTC.

The chain is built from TRBV18 and TRBJ2-3, with TRBD2 matching 9 bases. The trim removed 2 bases at V and 5 bases at J, leaving 8 bases unmatched. The V gene's germline CDR1 is KGHSH and CDR2 LQKENI. The CDR3 spans 16 residues. The CDR3 is CASSPTAGGRGDTQYF. CDR3 nucleotide sequence: TGTGCCAGCTCACCAACAGCGGGCGGGAGGGGAGATACGCAGTATTTT.

This clone has only one observation. The chain combines TRBV3-1 (or the pseudogene TRBV3-2) with TRBJ2-2; no firm D call. Germline CDR1 is LGHDT and CDR2 is YNNKEL (reference sequence). The CDR3 runs to 11 residues. V lost 3 bases and J lost 6, with 2 bases in between. The CDR3 is CASSHAGELFF. The CDR3 DNA reads TGTGCCAGCAGCCACGCCGGGGAGCTGTTTTTT.

J is TRBJ1-1 and V is TRBV4-2; D not resolved. CDR1 is LGHNA and CDR2 is YNFKEQ in the germline V gene. With 0 bases removed from V and 2 bases from J, the gap between germline ends came to 10 bases. This CDR3 is 15 amino acids long. The CDR3 reads CASSQENTANTEAFF. The DNA of the CDR3 is TGTGCCAGCAGCCAAGAGAACACAGCCAACACTGAAGCTTTCTTT.

In its sample, this clone was seen a few times. The CDR3 DNA reads as TGTGCCAGCAGCACGGGAGAGGCCGTGAATACGCAGTATTTT. This encodes CASSTGEAVNTQYF. The gene calls are TRBV11-2 and TRBJ2-3; D is perhaps TRBD2 (6 bases). The CDR3 covers 14 residues. CDR1 and CDR2 from the germline V gene are SGHAT and FQNNGV. V was trimmed by 5 bases and J by 7 bases, leaving 16 bases between them.

V and J are TRBV7-2 and TRBJ1-1; D remains unclear. There are 13 residues in the CDR3. CDR1 is SGHTA and CDR2 is FQGNSA in the germline V gene. V lost 3 bases and J 1 base, leaving 6 bases between the germline ends. Written as DNA, the CDR3 is TGTGCCAGCAGCTTCCGGGGGAACACTGAAGCTTTCTTT. Translated, it gives CASSFRGNTEAFF.

This clone occurred once. The genes are TRBV7-3 and TRBJ2-2, with TRBD2 matching over 8 bases. Germline V gives CDR1 SGHTA, CDR2 FQGTGA. Trimming at V came to 0 bases and at J to 4 bases, leaving 10 bases not matched to a gene. CDR3 length: 18 residues. As DNA, the CDR3 is TGTGCCAGCAGCTTAACCCTAGGACTAGCTTGGGGCACCGGGGAGCTGTTTTTT. Translation: CASSLTLGLAWGTGELFF.

The chain employs TRBV5-4 and TRBJ1-1, with D perhaps matching TRBD1 (5 bases). Germline CDR1 and CDR2: SGHNT and YYREEE (reference sequence). The CDR3 totals 18 residues. Trimming took off 4 bases at V and 4 bases at J, with 26 bases between the two ends. CDR3 DNA sequence: TGTGCCAGCAGCACCTGGGACTCCGGGAGGAGTATGGGCACTGAAGCTTTCTTT. Its protein product is CASSTWDSGRSMGTEAFF.

The chain links TRBV18 to TRBJ2-7; TRBD2 aligns across 13 bases. CDR1 is KGHSH and CDR2 is LQKENI in the germline V gene. The junction had 8 bases not matched to a gene; V was cut back by 6 bases and J by 6 bases. This CDR3 spans 15 amino acids. For the CDR3, the DNA is TGTGCCAGCTCTTTCGGACTAGCGGGGGTGGGCGAGCAGTACTTC. Translation: CASSFGLAGVGEQYF.

This chain links TRBV3-1 (or the pseudogene TRBV3-2) with TRBJ1-2; 7 nucleotides match TRBD1. Germline V gene sequence: CDR1 LGHDT, CDR2 YNNKEL (reference sequence). The length of the CDR3 is 12 residues. V lost 4 bases and J lost 12; bases outside the gene matches: 8. CDR3 sequence reads: CASSLSTGFNTF. In nucleotides, the CDR3 is TGTGCCAGCAGCCTATCGACAGGGTTTAACACCTTC.

About this clone: A junction end diverges from the germline sequence, so it may reflect a read error. The chain carries TRBV7-7 and TRBJ2-5, with 11 positions matching TRBD1. CDR1 and CDR2 from the germline V gene are SSHAT and FNYEAQ (reference sequence). This CDR3 is built from 15 residues. In DNA form, the CDR3 reads TGTGCTAGCAGCTTAGGACAGGGGGCGGGAGTGACCCAGTACTTC. Translation gives CASSLGQGAGVTQYF.

Only one count was recorded for this clone. The genes are TRBV2 and TRBJ1-2, with D maybe TRBD1 (6 bases). V was clipped by 4 bases and J by 8 bases, with 17 bases between them. The CDR3 length is 14 residues. Germline lookup yields CDR1 SNHLY and CDR2 FYNNEI. CDR3 sequence: CASSGRQGKGGYTF. The CDR3 DNA is TGTGCCAGCAGTGGAAGGCAGGGGAAGGGAGGCTACACCTTC.

The V call is TRBV5-1, the J call TRBJ1-6, with 7 bases aligning to TRBD1. The CDR3 contains 15 residues. Germline CDR1 SGHRS, CDR2 YFSETQ. After removal of 1 base from V and 7 bases from J, the junction contained 5 bases not matched to a gene. The DNA for the CDR3 is TGCGCCAGCAGCTTGTCAGACAGGGTAAATTCACCCCTCCACTTT. Protein sequence: CASSLSDRVNSPLHF.

This chain connects TRBV9 to TRBJ1-2; 7 positions match TRBD1. V lost 0 bases, J lost 4 bases, and 9 bases stayed unmatched. CDR3 length: 16 amino acids. Germline V CDR1 and CDR2: SGDLS, YYNGEE. CDR3 coding DNA: TGTGCCAGCAGCGTAGGGCAGGGGGACGTGGGCTATGGCTACACCTTC. This gives the protein CASSVGQGDVGYGYTF.

The chain combines TRBV7-2 with TRBJ1-2, with a possible D match to TRBD1 (6 bases). The CDR3 loop spans 15 amino acids. V was trimmed by 1 base and J by 3 bases, leaving 12 bases between them. Germline-derived CDR1 and CDR2 are SGHTA and FQGNSA. The DNA of the CDR3 is TGTGCCAGCAGCTTAGTAGGGGGGGCCTACTATGGCTACACCTTC. It encodes CASSLVGGAYYGYTF.

This chain links TRBV5-1 with TRBJ2-1, with 9 bases identical to TRBD1. CDR1 SGHRS and CDR2 YFSETQ come from the germline V gene. The junction had 9 bases not matched to a gene; V was cut back by 6 bases and J by 5 bases. This CDR3 has 15 amino acids. The CDR3 loop reads CASKQQGAIDNEQFF. The CDR3 nucleotides are TGCGCCAGCAAGCAACAGGGGGCGATTGACAATGAGCAGTTCTTC.